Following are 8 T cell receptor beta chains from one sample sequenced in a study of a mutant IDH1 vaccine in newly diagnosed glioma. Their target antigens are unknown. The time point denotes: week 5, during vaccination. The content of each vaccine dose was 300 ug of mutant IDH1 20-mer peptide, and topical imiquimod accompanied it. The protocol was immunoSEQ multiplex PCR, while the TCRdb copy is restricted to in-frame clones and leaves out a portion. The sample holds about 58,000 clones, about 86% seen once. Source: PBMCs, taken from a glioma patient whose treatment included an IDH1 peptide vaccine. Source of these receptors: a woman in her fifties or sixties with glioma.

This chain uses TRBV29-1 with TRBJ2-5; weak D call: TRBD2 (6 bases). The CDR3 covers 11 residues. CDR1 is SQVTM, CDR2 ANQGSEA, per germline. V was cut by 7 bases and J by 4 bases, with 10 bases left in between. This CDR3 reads CSGGSGETQYF. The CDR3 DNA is TGCAGCGGGGGTAGCGGAGAGACCCAGTACTTC. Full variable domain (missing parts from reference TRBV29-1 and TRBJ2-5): SAVISQKPSRDICQRGTSLTIQCQVDSQVTMMFWYRQQPGQSLTLIATANQGSEATYESGFVIDKFPISRPNLTFSTLTVSNMSPEDSSIYLCSGGSGETQYFGPGTRLLVL.

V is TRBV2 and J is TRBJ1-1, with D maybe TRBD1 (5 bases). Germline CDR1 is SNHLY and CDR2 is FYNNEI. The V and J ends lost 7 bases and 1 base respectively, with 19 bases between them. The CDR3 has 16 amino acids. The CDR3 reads CASMAGRGWENTEAFF. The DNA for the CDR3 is TGTGCCAGCATGGCAGGGAGAGGGTGGGAGAACACTGAAGCTTTCTTT.

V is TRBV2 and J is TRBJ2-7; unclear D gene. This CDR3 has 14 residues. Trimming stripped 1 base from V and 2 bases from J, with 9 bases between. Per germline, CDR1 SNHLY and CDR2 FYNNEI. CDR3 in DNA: TGTGCCAGCAGTGAAGGGGGTCCTCCCTACGAGCAGTACTTC. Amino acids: CASSEGGPPYEQYF. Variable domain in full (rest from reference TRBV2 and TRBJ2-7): EPEVTQTPSHQVTQMGQEVILRCVPISNHLYFYWYRQILGQKVEFLVSFYNNEISEKSEIFDDQFSVERPDGSNFTLKIRSTKLEDSAMYFCASSEGGPPYEQYFGPGTRLTVT.

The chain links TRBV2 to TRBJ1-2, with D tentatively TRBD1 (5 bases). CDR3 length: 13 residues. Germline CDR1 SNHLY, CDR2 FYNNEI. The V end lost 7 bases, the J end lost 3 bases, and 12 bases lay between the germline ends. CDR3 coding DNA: TGTGCCAGCACTACAGGTTTGGACTATGGCTACACCTTC. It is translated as CASTTGLDYGYTF.

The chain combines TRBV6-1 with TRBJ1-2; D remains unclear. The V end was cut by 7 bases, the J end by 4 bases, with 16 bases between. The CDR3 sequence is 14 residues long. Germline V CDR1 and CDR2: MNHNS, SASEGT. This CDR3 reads CASIRHGDSYGYTF. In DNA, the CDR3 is TGTGCCAGCATTAGGCACGGGGATTCCTATGGCTACACCTTC.

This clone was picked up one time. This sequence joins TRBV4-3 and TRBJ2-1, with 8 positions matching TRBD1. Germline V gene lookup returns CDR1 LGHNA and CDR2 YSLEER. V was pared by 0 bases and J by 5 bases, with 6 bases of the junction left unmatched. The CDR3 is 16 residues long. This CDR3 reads CASSQDIRDRNNEQFF. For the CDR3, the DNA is TGCGCCAGCAGCCAAGATATCCGGGACAGGAACAATGAGCAGTTCTTC.

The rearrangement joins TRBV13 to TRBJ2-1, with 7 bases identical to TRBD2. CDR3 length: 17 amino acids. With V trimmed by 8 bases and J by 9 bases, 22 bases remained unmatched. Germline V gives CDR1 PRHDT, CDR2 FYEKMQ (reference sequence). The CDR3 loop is CASGRGNQGTLVGEQFF. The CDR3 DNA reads TGTGCCAGCGGGCGGGGGAATCAAGGGACTCTTGTGGGTGAGCAGTTCTTC. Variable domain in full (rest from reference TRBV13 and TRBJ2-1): AAGVIQSPRHLIKEKRETATLKCYPIPRHDTVYWYQQGPGQDPQFLISFYEKMQSDKGSIPDRFSAQQFSDYHSELNMSSLELGDSALYFCASGRGNQGTLVGEQFFGPGTRLTVL.

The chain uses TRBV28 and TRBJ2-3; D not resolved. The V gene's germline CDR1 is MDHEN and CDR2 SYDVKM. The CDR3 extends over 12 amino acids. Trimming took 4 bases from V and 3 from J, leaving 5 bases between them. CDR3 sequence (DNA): TGTGCCAGCAGTTCCCAGACAGATACGCAGTATTTT. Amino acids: CASSSQTDTQYF.